These T cell receptor beta chains were read from a single sample in a study of shared T cell receptors in the human thymus. The data were produced by immunoSEQ multiplex PCR, yet TCRdb's version contains in-frame clones alone and is incomplete. The sample holds about 710,000 clones, approximately 87% seen once. A further study also used this sample, focusing on human thymus T cells.

Sequencing input: thymocytes. Receptors were obtained from a boy younger than two with a congenital heart defect. Both conserved end residues are part of each CDR3. D genes are given only for firm matches. Not every row has a clone size; where given, it reads once, few, many or a size class.

14 | TRBJ1-3 | NA | NA | TRBV11-2 | TGTGCCAGCAGCTTAGACCGCTCTGGAAACACCATATATTTT | CASSLDRSGNTIYF
18 | TRBJ1-2 | TRBD1 | once | TRBV5-4 | TGTGCCAGCAGCCCGGGGGCGGGACAGAAGCTAGGAGGCAATGGCTACACCTTC | CASSPGAGQKLGGNGYTF
13 | TRBJ1-1 | NA | NA | TRBV30 | TGTGCCTGGGGAGGTCGAGGGCCCAAAGAAGCTTTCTTT | CAWGGRGPKEAFF
18 | TRBJ2-3 | NA | NA | TRBV14 | TGTGCCAGCAGCCAACCCCACCTGGGGGGAAGTAGCACAGATACGCAGTATTTT | CASSQPHLGGSSTDTQYF
21 | TRBJ2-1 | TRBD1 | NA | TRBV4-3 | TGCGCCAGCAGCCAATGGGGGACAGGGACGGGGGTAGGTCTTCACCCCAATGAGCAGTTCTTC | CASSQWGTGTGVGLHPNEQFF
15 | TRBJ2-7 | TRBD1 | NA | TRBV5-5 | TGTGCCAGCAGCTATAAGGGGGCCCCCTCCTACGAGCAGTACTTC | CASSYKGAPSYEQYF
17 | TRBJ2-2 | TRBD1 | NA | TRBV27 | TGTGCCAGCGGGCCGGTTAGACAGGGGGCCTTCACCGGGGAGCTGTTTTTT | CASGPVRQGAFTGELFF
12 | TRBJ2-4 | NA | NA | TRBV27 | TGTGCCAGCAAAGGCTCTGTTGGGGCTCTAAACTTC | CASKGSVGALNF
16 | TRBJ2-1 | NA | few | TRBV19 | TGTGCCAGTAGTATAGGTCAGGCAGATGCTAACAATGAGCAGTTCTTC | CASSIGQADANNEQFF
14 | TRBJ2-5 | TRBD1 | NA | TRBV28 | TGTGCCAGCAGTAAACAGGGGGCGCGAGGGACCCAGTACTTC | CASSKQGARGTQYF
15 | TRBJ2-7 | TRBD1 | NA | TRBV7-8 | TGTGCCAGCAGCTCTACAGGGGAGTTCAAATACGAGCAGTACTTC | CASSSTGEFKYEQYF
13 | TRBJ1-2 | NA | NA | TRBV11-2 | TGTGCCAGCAGCTTAGAACAGCCCTATGGCTACACCTTC | CASSLEQPYGYTF
16 | TRBJ2-3 | TRBD2 | NA | TRBV4-3 | TGCGCCAGCAGCCCCAGGACTAGCGGGGACCCAGATACGCAGTATTTT | CASSPRTSGDPDTQYF
15 | TRBJ2-4 | NA | NA | TRBV6-6 | TGTGCCAGCAGACCACGACTCGAGGGCAAAAACATTCAGTACTTC | CASRPRLEGKNIQYF
17 | TRBJ2-1 | TRBD2 | NA | TRBV9 | TGTGCCAGCAGCCCCATTAGCGGGAGGGAATCCTACAATGAGCAGTTCTTC | CASSPISGRESYNEQFF
15 | TRBJ2-5 | TRBD1 | NA | TRBV28 | TGTGCCAGCAGTTTATTCCCAGGGGGTTTAGAGACCCAGTACTTC | CASSLFPGGLETQYF
14 | TRBJ2-3 | NA | NA | TRBV2 | TGTGCCAGCAGATTGGCAGGGGGCACAGATACGCAGTATTTT | CASRLAGGTDTQYF
12 | TRBJ2-7 | NA | NA | TRBV5-6 | TGTGCCAGCGGCGGGGCGGGCTACGAGCAGTACTTC | CASGGAGYEQYF
15 | TRBJ2-7 | NA | NA | TRBV4-1 | TGCGCCAGCAGCCAATTATACAGGGAGAGCTACGAGCAGTACTTC | CASSQLYRESYEQYF
12 | TRBJ1-5 | NA | NA | TRBV19 | TGTGCCAGCAGGGATTCAGATAAGCCCCAGCATTTT | CASRDSDKPQHF
15 | TRBJ2-7 | NA | NA | TRBV5-1 | TGCGCCAGCACCCCACCCGACAGCAATGACTACGAGCAGTACTTC | CASTPPDSNDYEQYF
18 | TRBJ1-1 | TRBD1 | NA | TRBV2 | TGTGCCAGCAGTGAAGTTTACCGGGACAGACAAATGAACACTGAAGCTTTCTTT | CASSEVYRDRQMNTEAFF
14 | TRBJ2-7 | TRBD1 | NA | TRBV9 | TGTGCCAGCAGCCCCGGGACAGGGACCTACGAGCAGTACTTC | CASSPGTGTYEQYF
13 | TRBJ1-6 | NA | NA | TRBV5-6 | TGTGCCAGCAACCCGGGGGAAGATTCACCCCTCCACTTT | CASNPGEDSPLHF
17 | TRBJ2-5 | TRBD2 | NA | TRBV5-6 | TGTGCCAGCAGCTCGGGGGGGTACGGGAGTGAAACGGAGACCCAGTACTTC | CASSSGGYGSETETQYF
16 | TRBJ1-4 | NA | NA | TRBV9 | TGTGCCAGCAGCGTAGCTGCTTCGGCAGGAAATGAAAAACTGTTTTTT | CASSVAASAGNEKLFF
15 | TRBJ1-1 | TRBD1 | NA | TRBV10-3 | TGTGCCATCACCGAGGACAGGGGGCGGGCAACTGAAGCTTTCTTT | CAITEDRGRATEAFF
16 | TRBJ1-2 | TRBD1 | NA | TRBV5-1 | TGCGCCAGCAGCTCAGGGACAGGGCGGCGTAACTATGGCTACACCTTC | CASSSGTGRRNYGYTF
14 | TRBJ1-6 | NA | NA | TRBV6-5 | TGTGCCAGCAGATTCCAGGGCTATTATTCACCCCTCCACTTT | CASRFQGYYSPLHF